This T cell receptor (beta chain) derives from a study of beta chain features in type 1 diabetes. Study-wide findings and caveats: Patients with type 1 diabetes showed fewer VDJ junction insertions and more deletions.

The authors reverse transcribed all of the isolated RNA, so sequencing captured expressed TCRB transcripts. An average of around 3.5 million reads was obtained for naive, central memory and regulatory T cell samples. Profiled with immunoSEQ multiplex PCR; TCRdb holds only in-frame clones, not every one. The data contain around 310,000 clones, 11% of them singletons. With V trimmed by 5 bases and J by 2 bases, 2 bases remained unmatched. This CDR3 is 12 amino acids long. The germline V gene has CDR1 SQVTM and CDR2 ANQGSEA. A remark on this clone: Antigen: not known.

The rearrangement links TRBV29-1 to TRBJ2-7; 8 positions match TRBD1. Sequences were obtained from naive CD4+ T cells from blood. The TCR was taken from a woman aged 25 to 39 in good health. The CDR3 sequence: CSVSGQAYEQYF. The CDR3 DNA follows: TGCAGCGTTTCGGGACAGGCCTACGAGCAGTACTTC.